This TCR beta chain was found in a study of cytomegalovirus exposure and HLA in healthy donors. Study observations and caveats: TCR beta V segments were, for the most part, productive about 87% or about 30% of the time in an earlier analysis. The CMV antigen specificity of a few CMV-associated chains was confirmed through in vitro analysis. A missense DCLRE1C variant was associated with V- and J-gene trimming of TCR beta chains in a later analysis, and an independent cohort replicated the association.

The study ran its PCR with 60 Vbeta and 13 Jbeta primers. Clones were sequenced by immunoSEQ multiplex PCR, and TCRdb holds only the in-frame ones, with some missing. Of 75,000 to 100,000 clones listed, 76% are singletons. The CDR3 is made up of 12 amino acids. V was clipped by 2 bases and J by 6 bases, with 8 bases between them. Germline assignment: CDR1 SGDLS and CDR2 YYNGEE. Donors were nominally healthy when sampled, though unrecorded immune exposures were likely. Remarks on this clone: Its antigen is unidentified.

The V gene is TRBV9, the J gene TRBJ1-2; D possibly corresponds to TRBD1 (6 bases). The TCR was taken from a woman aged 55-70 years in good health and CMV-seropositive. The sequenced sample was PBMCs. CDR3 sequence: CASSVDSDGYTF. CDR3 in DNA: TGTGCCAGCAGCGTGGACAGCGATGGCTACACCTTC.